These 16 T cell receptor beta chains originate from one sample sequenced in a study of cytomegalovirus exposure and HLA in healthy donors. The PCR employed 60 Vbeta primers together with 13 Jbeta primers. Using immunoSEQ multiplex PCR, the repertoire was profiled, and TCRdb retains in-frame clones only, with some absent. The sample lists fewer than 200,000 clones; about 79% were seen once. Sequenced input: PBMCs. Receptors were obtained from a female donor in good health and CMV-seronegative.

The V call is TRBV27, the J call TRBJ2-7; D unresolved. V lost 4 bases and J lost 2, with 9 bases in between. This CDR3 comprises 13 residues. Per the germline V gene, CDR1 is MNHEY and CDR2 is SMNVEV (reference sequence). Here the CDR3 DNA reads TGTGCCAGCAGTTACCAACTTCCCTACGAGCAGTACTTC. Translating it yields CASSYQLPYEQYF.

The chain uses TRBV7-8 and TRBJ1-4; 8 positions agree with TRBD1. With V trimmed by 2 bases and J by 8 bases, 7 bases remained unmatched. The germline CDR1 and CDR2 sequences are SGHVS and FQNEAQ. The CDR3 has 15 residues. The CDR3 reads CASSLSTGDGEKLFF. In nucleotides, the CDR3 is TGTGCCAGCAGCTTATCGACAGGGGATGGCGAAAAACTGTTTTTT. Supplemented by reference TRBV7-8 and TRBJ1-4, the full variable domain reads GAGVSQSPRYKVAKRGQDVALRCDPISGHVSLFWYQQALGQGPEFLTYFQNEAQLDKSGLPSDRFFAERPEGSVSTLKIQRTQQEDSAVYLCASSLSTGDGEKLFFGSGTQLSVL.

This clone was observed a handful of times. The CDR3 bases are TGTGCCAGCAGCTCCACCCTCAGGACAGTGAACACTGAAGCTTTCTTT. This codes for CASSSTLRTVNTEAFF. This chain uses TRBV5-4 with TRBJ1-1; maybe TRBD1 (6 bases). This CDR3 is built from 16 residues. Trimming stripped 3 bases from V and 0 bases from J, with 15 bases between. CDR1 and CDR2 (germline): SGHNT, YYREEE (reference sequence).

The DNA for the CDR3 is TGTGCTAGTGGTTTTTCGGTGTCCTACGAGCAGTACTTC. It codes for CASGFSVSYEQYF. This chain joins TRBV12-5 and TRBJ2-7; D not resolved. V was clipped by 3 bases and J by 1 base, with 7 bases between them. Per the germline V gene, CDR1 is LGHNT and CDR2 is FRNRAP. The CDR3 is made up of 13 amino acids.

The chain combines TRBV28 with TRBJ1-5; D unclear. This CDR3 is 17 amino acids long. The V gene lost 4 bases and the J gene lost 0 bases, with 16 bases spanning the gap. Germline CDR1 is MDHEN and CDR2 is SYDVKM. The CDR3 sequence: CASSSPSTGGSNQPQHF. CDR3 DNA: TGTGCCAGCAGTTCCCCCTCGACCGGCGGTAGCAATCAGCCCCAGCATTTT.

V gene TRBV12-2 combines with J gene TRBJ1-6; the D segment call TRBD1 is taken from the table without a DNA check. TRBV12-2 is labeled a pseudogene. The CDR3 runs 17 residues. CDR3 nucleotide sequence: TGTGCAAGTCGCTTGAACAGGCAGAGCTCCTATAATTCACCCCTCCACTTT. Protein product: CASRLNRQSSYNSPLHF.

With respect to this clone: This CDR3 is also generated by other DNA sequences in the sample. The genes are TRBV28 and TRBJ2-1, with 8 bases matching TRBD2. CDR1 is MDHEN, CDR2 SYDVKM, per germline. The CDR3 is 14 residues long. Germline trimming cut 6 bases from V and 3 bases from J; bases unmatched to any gene: 4. Here the CDR3 reads CASSPGLVYNEQFF. CDR3 nucleotide sequence: TGTGCCAGCAGCCCGGGACTAGTCTACAATGAGCAGTTCTTC. The variable domain in full, with the rest retrieved from reference TRBV28 and TRBJ2-1, is DVKVTQSSRYLVKRTGEKVFLECVQDMDHENMFWYRQDPGLGLRLIYFSYDVKMKEKGDIPEGYSVSREKKERFSLILESASTNQTSMYLCASSPGLVYNEQFFGPGTRLTVL.

This clone appeared a few times. The junction departs from the called germline gene at one end, perhaps through a read error. The V gene is TRBV7-2, the J gene TRBJ2-4; 7 nucleotides line up with TRBD1. There are 14 residues in the CDR3. Germline CDR1 SGHTA, CDR2 FQGNSA. CDR3 amino acids: CASSLTGSKNSQYF. The DNA of the CDR3 is TGTGCCAGCAGCTTGACAGGGTCCAAAAACAGTCAGTACTTC.

V gene TRBV6-1 combines with J gene TRBJ1-6; 7 bases map to TRBD1. The V and J ends lost 7 bases and 5 bases, in that order; junction bases with no gene match: 8. This CDR3 comprises 15 residues. CDR1 is MNHNS and CDR2 is SASEGT in the germline V gene. The CDR3 bases are TGTGCCAGCATCAGGGGGACTTTGAATAATTCACCCCTCCACTTT. Residues: CASIRGTLNNSPLHF.

This chain joins TRBV4-1 and TRBJ1-5; TRBD1 agrees at 7 bases. Germline lookup yields CDR1 MGHRA and CDR2 YSYEKL. J was trimmed by 6 bases and V by 4 bases; bases with no gene match: 9. This CDR3 spans 15 amino acids. In DNA form, the CDR3 reads TGCGCCAGCAGCCCAGTGTTAGGGGGCGTTCAGCCCCAGCATTTT. Protein sequence: CASSPVLGGVQPQHF.

This clone occurred a few times. The V call is TRBV30, the J call TRBJ1-6, with D hard to call. The V end was cut by 2 bases, the J end by 10 bases, with 18 bases between. The CDR3 has 15 amino acids. The germline gives CDR1 GTSNPN, CDR2 SVGIG (reference sequence). Here the CDR3 reads CAWSIGPNPSSPLHF. Written as DNA, the CDR3 is TGTGCCTGGAGTATTGGGCCTAACCCTTCGTCACCCCTCCACTTT.

This chain links TRBV7-2 with TRBJ2-2; 11 bases agree with TRBD2. V shed 5 bases and J 4 bases; nucleotides not matched to a gene: 6. The CDR3 is 16 amino acids. The germline CDR1 and CDR2 sequences are SGHTA and FQGNSA. CDR3 nucleotide sequence: TGTGCCAGCAGCACAAATAGCGGGGGGGCCACCGGGGAGCTGTTTTTT. Its protein product is CASSTNSGGATGELFF.

The V and J genes are TRBV30 and TRBJ2-3; possibly TRBD2 for D (6 bases). V shed 2 bases and J shed 11 bases, with 20 bases lying between them. The CDR3 covers 14 residues. Germline loops: CDR1 GTSNPN, CDR2 SVGIG (reference sequence). The CDR3 loop is CAWSRDGPPGGQYF. The DNA for the CDR3 is TGTGCCTGGAGTCGCGATGGACCGCCCGGGGGGCAGTATTTT.

The gene calls are TRBV19 and TRBJ1-1; TRBD1 might be the D (5 bases). CDR1 LNHDA and CDR2 SQIVND come from the germline V gene (reference sequence). The CDR3 loop spans 14 amino acids. V gave up 6 bases and J gave up 0 bases, with 11 bases separating them. DNA of the CDR3: TGTGCCAGTAGGCTCCCGACAGTGAACACTGAAGCTTTCTTT. It yields the protein CASRLPTVNTEAFF.

The genes are TRBV6-5 and TRBJ2-7; D call uncertain. V lost 4 bases, J lost 2 bases, and 12 bases lay in between. This CDR3 comprises 14 residues. Germline CDR1 and CDR2: MNHEY and SVGAGI. CDR3 loop: CASSSPVDTYEQYF. CDR3 DNA: TGTGCCAGCAGTTCCCCGGTTGATACCTACGAGCAGTACTTC.

Regarding this clone: A junction end diverges from the germline sequence, so it may reflect a read error. This chain connects TRBV7-9 to TRBJ2-1, with D maybe TRBD2 (7 bases). The CDR3 runs to 15 residues. Germline assignment: CDR1 SEHNR and CDR2 FQNEAQ (reference sequence). The CDR3 here is CSSLGGGARQDEQFF. The CDR3 DNA reads TGTTCCAGCCTTGGAGGGGGGGCGCGTCAAGATGAGCAGTTCTTC.